A selection of T cell receptor beta chains follows, all from one sample in a study of cytomegalovirus exposure and HLA in healthy donors. Only in-frame clones appear in the TCRdb table, and some are missing; sequencing was by immunoSEQ multiplex PCR. This sample has about 95,000 clones; 70% to 85% occur once, and the top ten carry roughly 4.8%. The sample taken for sequencing was PBMCs. The receptor source for this set is a man between 25 and 39 years old in good health and CMV-seropositive. Both conserved end residues are part of each CDR3. Fields, in order: D gene, clone size, V gene, J gene, CDR3 protein, CDR3 DNA. A D gene is named only where the DNA matches it firmly. Clone sizes are given selectively: once, few, many, or a class where the clone is expanded.

TRBD1	.	TRBV2	TRBJ2-3	CASSEEGAPGDTQYF	TGTGCCAGCAGTGAAGAGGGGGCCCCCGGAGATACGCAGTATTTT
TRBD1	.	TRBV4-2	TRBJ2-5	CASSQVGTEETQYF	TGTGCCAGCAGCCAAGTAGGGACAGAAGAGACCCAGTACTTC
TRBD2	.	TRBV2	TRBJ2-7	CASSEVGLASYEQYF	TGTGCCAGCAGTGAGGTTGGACTAGCGTCCTACGAGCAGTACTTC
.	.	TRBV11-2	TRBJ1-3	CASSPPTGLSGNTIYF	TGTGCCAGCAGCCCCCCCACAGGGCTCTCTGGAAACACCATATATTTT
TRBD1	.	TRBV4-1	TRBJ2-7	CASSRGTGRYEQYF	TGCGCCAGCAGCCGCGGGACAGGGCGGTACGAGCAGTACTTC
.	.	TRBV7-8	TRBJ1-1	CASSLGGYMNTEAFF	TGTGCCAGCAGCTTAGGAGGATACATGAACACTGAAGCTTTCTTT
.	.	TRBV7-3	TRBJ1-6	CASSPGRVDSPLHF	TGTGCCAGCAGCCCGGGCAGGGTGGATTCACCCCTCCACTTT
.	.	TRBV6-5	TRBJ2-3	CASSEQGTDTQYF	TGTGCCAGCAGTGAACAGGGCACAGATACGCAGTATTTT
.	.	TRBV11-2	TRBJ1-1	CASSLSIGAPNEAFF	TGTGCCAGCAGCTTAAGCATAGGGGCCCCTAATGAAGCTTTCTTT
TRBD2	few	TRBV19	TRBJ2-3	CASSATSGRWTDTQYF	TGTGCCAGTAGTGCGACTAGCGGGAGGTGGACAGATACGCAGTATTTT
.	.	TRBV12-5	TRBJ2-2	CASGLGRTADTGELFF	TGTGCTAGTGGTTTGGGTAGGACAGCGGATACCGGGGAGCTGTTTTTT
TRBD1	.	TRBV9	TRBJ2-7	CASSVGGQGVHEQYF	TGTGCCAGCAGCGTAGGGGGACAGGGGGTCCACGAGCAGTACTTC